This T cell receptor beta chain was identified during a study of blood T cell repertoires in COVID-19 (dated by TCRdb to 2018 to 2020). For context, the study as a whole: The collaborator samples originated in the United States, Italy and Spain and spanned the acute and convalescent phases of COVID-19. The material from the prospective study consisted of cDNA or gDNA derived from T cells, B-cell-depleted T cells, or PBMCs. HLA class I and class II types, where available, came from metadata supplied by the sample provider rather than from assay-based typing. The samples were drawn from the first 160 participants of the ongoing ImmuneRACE study and from over 950 subjects provided by 6 global collaborators. The dataset comprised deeply sampled blood TCRbeta repertoires from subjects exposed to, actively infected with, or recovered from COVID-19. Sample metadata almost always included a de-identified subject ID, COVID-19 status, age in years and sex. The repertoires were released in a freely available public database meant as a resource for research on the immune response to SARS-CoV-2. Overall results and qualifications from the work: The quantity of clinical and demographic metadata differed by source and by participant and was supplied without curation.

The immunoSEQ Assay, a bias-controlled multiplex PCR, was used to amplify TCRbeta CDR3 regions from genomic DNA. Per the authors' processing: Within the assay, amplification of reference gene primers was used to estimate how many nucleated cells each sample contained. Sequence reads were collapsed and filtered to measure the absolute abundance of every unique TCRbeta CDR3 rearrangement. For each sample, productive Simpson clonality was calculated as the square root of Simpson's diversity index across productive rearrangements. TCRdb limited this immuneACCESS table to in-frame rearrangements with V and J called. A share of clones is missing; checked studies link under half to unresolved V genes, and the rest is unexplained. V and J calls and clone size are copied from that table; D and trimming were computed from the DNA. For this sample the table gives over 100,000 clones, of which 70% to 90% were detected only once. 10% of the sample is held by the ten biggest clonotypes.

Notes on this clone: Its cognate antigen has yet to be identified. The record has no base qualities; no much larger clone is one base away.

The CDR3, cysteine through phenylalanine, is 12 amino acids long. Only CDR3 DNA is held: 36 bases, read in frame from base 1. CDR1 and CDR2, per the germline V gene, are MDHEN and SYDVKM. Here V drops 5 bases and J drops 14 bases, and the junction holds 11 bases not matched to any gene. The collaborating institutions used their own protocols to collect whole blood in K2EDTA tubes. For TCRbeta analysis, collaborator samples were shipped as frozen whole blood, as isolated PBMCs, or as DNA extracted from either sample type. This TCR derives from a middle-aged man with acute or convalescent COVID-19. The rearranged segments are TRBV28 and TRBJ2-5; 7 bases in the middle match TRBD1. Sequencing input: peripheral blood. The CDR3 loop reads CASSTGAKNCYF. The DNA is as follows: TGTGCCAGCAGTACAGGGGCCAAAAACTGCTACTTC.